These T cell receptor beta chains were read from a single sample in a study of CD8+ T cells in alopecia areata. Method: immunoSEQ multiplex PCR; TCRdb's copy keeps in-frame clones and lacks some. Of some 110,000 clones in the sample, around 64% are singletons; the top ten hold around 3%. Sequencing was performed on CD4+ T cells sorted from blood. These receptors all come from a human donor in good health. Each CDR3 is given with its conserved first and last residue. D genes are given only for firm matches. Clone size is given for some rows only: seen once, a few or many times, or a class if the clone is expanded.

clone size: few; D gene: NA; V gene: TRBV30; J gene: TRBJ2-7; CDR3 DNA: TGTGCCTGGAGTTGGCAGGGCGAGCAGTACTTC; CDR3 protein: CAWSWQGEQYF
clone size: NA; D gene: TRBD2; V gene: TRBV9; J gene: TRBJ2-5; CDR3 DNA: TGTGCCAGCAGCGTAGAGGGGCTAGCGGCAGAGACCCAGTACTTC; CDR3 protein: CASSVEGLAAETQYF
clone size: few; D gene: TRBD2; V gene: TRBV7-8; J gene: TRBJ2-5; CDR3 DNA: TGTGCCAGCAGCTTAGGGGTGACTAGCGGGGGAGTCGAGACCCAGTACTTC; CDR3 protein: CASSLGVTSGGVETQYF
clone size: NA; D gene: NA; V gene: TRBV6-6; J gene: TRBJ2-5; CDR3 DNA: TGTGCCAGCAGTTACGATTCCACGGGGGCCCAGTACTTC; CDR3 protein: CASSYDSTGAQYF
clone size: NA; D gene: NA; V gene: TRBV2; J gene: TRBJ1-2; CDR3 DNA: TGTGCCAGCCTGGTGGCAGCCCGCGGGTATGGCTACACCTTC; CDR3 protein: CASLVAARGYGYTF
clone size: few; D gene: NA; V gene: TRBV5-6; J gene: TRBJ1-4; CDR3 DNA: TGTGCCAGCAGCTTGTTGAGAACCTCAACTAATGAAAAACTGTTTTTT; CDR3 protein: CASSLLRTSTNEKLFF
clone size: few; D gene: NA; V gene: TRBV29-1; J gene: TRBJ2-1; CDR3 DNA: TGCAGCTCCCAGGGGTGGGGTGAGCAGTTCTTC; CDR3 protein: CSSQGWGEQFF
clone size: NA; D gene: TRBD1; V gene: TRBV6-6; J gene: TRBJ1-2; CDR3 DNA: TGTGCCAGCAGATCGACAGGGGGCGAGGGCTACACCTTC; CDR3 protein: CASRSTGGEGYTF
clone size: NA; D gene: NA; V gene: TRBV25-1; J gene: TRBJ2-6; CDR3 DNA: TGTGCCAGCAGTGAACTGCCTGGGGCCAACGTCCTGACTTTC; CDR3 protein: CASSELPGANVLTF
clone size: few; D gene: NA; V gene: TRBV2; J gene: TRBJ1-1; CDR3 DNA: TGTGCCAGCAGTGAATTGAACACTGAAGCTTTCTTT; CDR3 protein: CASSELNTEAFF
clone size: NA; D gene: NA; V gene: TRBV9; J gene: TRBJ1-2; CDR3 DNA: TGTGCCAGCAGCGAGACAGTGTTCTATGGCTACACCTTC; CDR3 protein: CASSETVFYGYTF
clone size: NA; D gene: TRBD1; V gene: TRBV5-1; J gene: TRBJ1-1; CDR3 DNA: TGCGCCAGCAGCCCCGGGACAGGGGGCTTCACTGAAGCTTTCTTT; CDR3 protein: CASSPGTGGFTEAFF
clone size: few; D gene: TRBD2; V gene: TRBV7-2; J gene: TRBJ2-3; CDR3 DNA: TGTGCCAGCAGACGGGGACTAGCCACAGATACGCAGTATTTT; CDR3 protein: CASRRGLATDTQYF
clone size: NA; D gene: TRBD1; V gene: TRBV4-1; J gene: TRBJ1-1; CDR3 DNA: TGCGCCAGCAGCCAGCTTGCGGGGACAGGGGGTTTCTTT; CDR3 protein: CASSQLAGTGGFF
clone size: few; D gene: NA; V gene: TRBV11-2; J gene: TRBJ2-7; CDR3 DNA: TGTGCCAGCAGCCGTTCAGTTTCCTACGAGCAGTACTTC; CDR3 protein: CASSRSVSYEQYF
clone size: NA; D gene: NA; V gene: TRBV7-2; J gene: TRBJ2-5; CDR3 DNA: TGTGCCAGCAGCTTAGCGGAGGGTCTGAGGGTGGGCCAGTACTTC; CDR3 protein: CASSLAEGLRVGQYF
clone size: NA; D gene: TRBD2; V gene: TRBV5-4; J gene: TRBJ2-3; CDR3 DNA: TGTGCCAGCAGCTTATGGCTAGCGGGGGCAGATACGCAGTATTTT; CDR3 protein: CASSLWLAGADTQYF
clone size: NA; D gene: NA; V gene: TRBV11-2; J gene: TRBJ2-7; CDR3 DNA: TGTGCCAGCAGCTTTTCGGGATACGAGCAGTACTTC; CDR3 protein: CASSFSGYEQYF
clone size: NA; D gene: NA; V gene: TRBV15; J gene: TRBJ1-5; CDR3 DNA: TGTGCCACCAGCAGGGACAATCAGCCCCAGCATTTT; CDR3 protein: CATSRDNQPQHF
clone size: NA; D gene: NA; V gene: TRBV27; J gene: TRBJ2-3; CDR3 DNA: TGTGCCAGCAGTCCCTACATAGGTACGCAGTATTTT; CDR3 protein: CASSPYIGTQYF
clone size: once; D gene: NA; V gene: TRBV29-1; J gene: TRBJ1-2; CDR3 DNA: TGCAGCGTTGGGGAACCGTATGGCTACACCTTC; CDR3 protein: CSVGEPYGYTF
clone size: NA; D gene: NA; V gene: TRBV25-1; J gene: TRBJ2-5; CDR3 DNA: TGTGCCAGCAGTGAATATCGGGGAGGGGGGGTCCAAGAGACCCAGTACTTC; CDR3 protein: CASSEYRGGGVQETQYF
clone size: NA; D gene: TRBD1; V gene: TRBV15; J gene: TRBJ1-2; CDR3 DNA: TGTGCCACCAGCAGAAGGGGACAGAGCGGCGGTACGACCTTC; CDR3 protein: CATSRRGQSGGTTF
clone size: NA; D gene: NA; V gene: TRBV29-1; J gene: TRBJ1-1; CDR3 DNA: TGCAGCGTTGATCCAGTCCGAGGGACTGAAGCTTTCTTT; CDR3 protein: CSVDPVRGTEAFF
clone size: NA; D gene: TRBD1; V gene: TRBV29-1; J gene: TRBJ1-2; CDR3 DNA: TGCAGCGCTTCAGGGGGCAGTGGCTACACCTTC; CDR3 protein: CSASGGSGYTF
clone size: NA; D gene: NA; V gene: TRBV5-1; J gene: TRBJ2-7; CDR3 DNA: TGCGCCAGCAGCTTGGACGGTGACTCCTACGAGCAGTACTTC; CDR3 protein: CASSLDGDSYEQYF
clone size: few; D gene: NA; V gene: TRBV30; J gene: TRBJ1-6; CDR3 DNA: TGTGCCTGGAGTGTTAACTATAATTCACCCCTCCACTTT; CDR3 protein: CAWSVNYNSPLHF
clone size: NA; D gene: TRBD1; V gene: TRBV30; J gene: TRBJ1-6; CDR3 DNA: TGTGCCGAGATGGGACAGGGGAATTCACCCCTCCACTTT; CDR3 protein: CAEMGQGNSPLHF
clone size: NA; D gene: NA; V gene: TRBV7-9; J gene: TRBJ2-7; CDR3 DNA: TGTGCCAGCAGCTCCGCCGCATACGAGCAGTACTTC; CDR3 protein: CASSSAAYEQYF
clone size: NA; D gene: TRBD1; V gene: TRBV19; J gene: TRBJ1-6; CDR3 DNA: TGTGCCAGTAGTCTCGACAGGGGGAGATCACCCCTCCACTTT; CDR3 protein: CASSLDRGRSPLHF
clone size: NA; D gene: NA; V gene: TRBV6-1; J gene: TRBJ1-1; CDR3 DNA: TGTGCCAGCAGGCAGTCGAGCACTGAAGCTTTCTTT; CDR3 protein: CASRQSSTEAFF
clone size: few; D gene: TRBD2; V gene: TRBV7-2; J gene: TRBJ2-3; CDR3 DNA: TGTGCCAGCAGCCCGGGGGGGGAACCAGATACGCAGTATTTT; CDR3 protein: CASSPGGEPDTQYF
clone size: few; D gene: NA; V gene: TRBV6-5; J gene: TRBJ1-1; CDR3 DNA: TGTGCCAGCAGTTACTCTCGGAGCACTGAAGCTTTCTTT; CDR3 protein: CASSYSRSTEAFF
clone size: NA; D gene: NA; V gene: TRBV15; J gene: TRBJ2-7; CDR3 DNA: TGTGCCACCAGCAGAGATCAGGGCCGCGAGCAGTACTTC; CDR3 protein: CATSRDQGREQYF
clone size: NA; D gene: NA; V gene: TRBV5-6; J gene: TRBJ2-7; CDR3 DNA: TGTGCCAGCAGCTCCCAACTAGTCCTCGAGCAGTACTTC; CDR3 protein: CASSSQLVLEQYF
clone size: few; D gene: NA; V gene: TRBV5-1; J gene: TRBJ2-1; CDR3 DNA: TGCGCCAGCAGCTTGGAAAGGGAGCAGTTCTTC; CDR3 protein: CASSLEREQFF
clone size: NA; D gene: NA; V gene: TRBV27; J gene: TRBJ1-2; CDR3 DNA: TGTGCCAGCGCCGCGCCCTTCACGACAGCTAACTATGGCTACACCTTC; CDR3 protein: CASAAPFTTANYGYTF
clone size: few; D gene: NA; V gene: TRBV6-5; J gene: TRBJ2-3; CDR3 DNA: TGTGCCAGCAGCCGTCGACAGCACACAGATACGCAGTATTTT; CDR3 protein: CASSRRQHTDTQYF
clone size: NA; D gene: NA; V gene: TRBV25-1; J gene: TRBJ2-1; CDR3 DNA: TGTGCCAGCAGTTCCCAAGGGGGGAGACAGTTCTTC; CDR3 protein: CASSSQGGRQFF
clone size: NA; D gene: NA; V gene: TRBV11-2; J gene: TRBJ1-1; CDR3 DNA: TGTGCCAGCAGCTCGGGGCCCACCCGTCAAGACAGGACTGAAGCTTTCTTT; CDR3 protein: CASSSGPTRQDRTEAFF
clone size: NA; D gene: NA; V gene: TRBV30; J gene: TRBJ2-3; CDR3 DNA: TGTGCCTGGAGTGTAGATAACTTCTCAGATACGCAGTATTTT; CDR3 protein: CAWSVDNFSDTQYF
clone size: NA; D gene: NA; V gene: TRBV27; J gene: TRBJ1-2; CDR3 DNA: TGTGCCAGCAGTTTAGACGTAAACTATGGCTACACCTTC; CDR3 protein: CASSLDVNYGYTF
clone size: few; D gene: NA; V gene: TRBV27; J gene: TRBJ1-1; CDR3 DNA: TGTGCCAGCAGTTACCCTCCGGTAGGGGGAAGGAACACTGAAGCTTTCTTT; CDR3 protein: CASSYPPVGGRNTEAFF
clone size: once; D gene: NA; V gene: TRBV29-1; J gene: TRBJ1-2; CDR3 DNA: TGCAGCGTTGAAGGAAATGCCTATGGCTACACCTTC; CDR3 protein: CSVEGNAYGYTF
clone size: NA; D gene: TRBD1; V gene: TRBV30; J gene: TRBJ1-6; CDR3 DNA: TGTGCCTGGGGGACAGGGAATTCACCCCTCCACTTT; CDR3 protein: CAWGTGNSPLHF
clone size: few; D gene: NA; V gene: TRBV23-1; J gene: TRBJ1-5; CDR3 DNA: TGCGCCAGCAGTCAACTTCGGGGTACTGGCAATCAGCCCCAGCATTTT; CDR3 protein: CASSQLRGTGNQPQHF
clone size: once; D gene: NA; V gene: TRBV6-5; J gene: TRBJ2-1; CDR3 DNA: TGTGCCACCCGAAGGGGGGGGAGCTCCTACAATGAGCAGTTCTTC; CDR3 protein: CATRRGGSSYNEQFF
clone size: NA; D gene: NA; V gene: TRBV10-2; J gene: TRBJ1-5; CDR3 DNA: TGCGCCAGCAGTGTTGGGGGAAAGGAGAGTCGCCAGCCCCAGCATTTT; CDR3 protein: CASSVGGKESRQPQHF
clone size: NA; D gene: NA; V gene: TRBV18; J gene: TRBJ1-3; CDR3 DNA: TGTGCCAGCTCACCCAGTGGAGCCCAATCCCCTGGAAACACCATATATTTT; CDR3 protein: CASSPSGAQSPGNTIYF
clone size: NA; D gene: NA; V gene: TRBV25-1; J gene: TRBJ1-6; CDR3 DNA: TGTGCCAGCAGTGAGGGGGCGGGTAATTCACCCCTCCACTTT; CDR3 protein: CASSEGAGNSPLHF
clone size: NA; D gene: TRBD1; V gene: TRBV5-6; J gene: TRBJ1-2; CDR3 DNA: TGTGCCAGCAGCAGGGACAGGGGCTATGGCTACACCTTC; CDR3 protein: CASSRDRGYGYTF
clone size: once; D gene: NA; V gene: TRBV4-1; J gene: TRBJ2-2; CDR3 DNA: TGCGCCAGCAGCCAGGACCTGGGCGGGGAGCTGTTTTTT; CDR3 protein: CASSQDLGGELFF
clone size: few; D gene: NA; V gene: TRBV23-1; J gene: TRBJ2-2; CDR3 DNA: TGCGCCAGCAGCCAGCCCAAGAACACCGGGGAGCTGTTTTTT; CDR3 protein: CASSQPKNTGELFF
clone size: NA; D gene: NA; V gene: TRBV29-1; J gene: TRBJ2-2; CDR3 DNA: TGCAGCGTTGAGGGGTACACCGGGGAGCTGTTTTTT; CDR3 protein: CSVEGYTGELFF
clone size: NA; D gene: NA; V gene: TRBV6-5; J gene: TRBJ1-1; CDR3 DNA: TGTGCCAGCAGCCGAGGTGGGGACACTGAAGCTTTCTTT; CDR3 protein: CASSRGGDTEAFF